These 27 T cell receptor beta chains were sequenced from one sample in a study of vaccination effects on CD4 cells after COVID-19. No antigen has been identified for these receptors. Assay: immunoSEQ multiplex PCR; the TCRdb copy retains only in-frame clones and omits some. The sample contains about 15,000 clones, approximately 68% of which appear only once. Before any sequencing was done, the ViraFEST assay used viral peptide pools to expand antigen-specific CD4+ T cells. Investigators separated out CD4+ T cells once around eleven days of culture had passed. Participants completed two doses of the BNT162b2 or mRNA-1273 vaccine. The sequencing here drew on CD4+ T cells from PBMCs cultured with HCoV-NL63 spike peptides, taken after COVID-19 vaccination. These receptors originate from a human donor who received a COVID-19 vaccine.

CDR3 loop: CASSKGTGPTDTQYF. DNA of the CDR3: TGTGCCAGCAGTAAGGGGACAGGGCCCACAGATACGCAGTATTTT. This sequence joins TRBV27 and TRBJ2-3, with 9 bases identical to TRBD1. V was clipped by 5 bases and J by 2 bases; unmatched bases: 5. Germline values: CDR1 MNHEY, CDR2 SMNVEV (reference sequence). The CDR3 totals 15 residues.

This clone has just one count. This rearrangement joins TRBV6-5 to TRBJ1-2; 9 nucleotides align to TRBD1. J was trimmed by 6 bases and V by 8 bases; bases with no gene match: 13. Germline loops: CDR1 MNHEY, CDR2 SVGAGI. The CDR3 loop spans 15 amino acids. The CDR3 coding sequence is TGTGCCAGCTATGGAACACCGGGACAGGGCGATGGCTACACCTTC. It is translated as CASYGTPGQGDGYTF.

The chain links TRBV7-9 to TRBJ2-7; D may match TRBD1 or TRBD2 (5 bases each). V lost 3 bases and J lost 2, with 11 bases in between. This CDR3 is built from 14 residues. Germline lookup yields CDR1 SEHNR and CDR2 FQNEAQ (reference sequence). The CDR3 protein is CASSFGASTYEQYF. DNA for the CDR3: TGTGCCAGCAGCTTCGGGGCCTCGACCTACGAGCAGTACTTC.

The DNA for the CDR3 is TGTGCCAGCTCAGTCGGGAGGAACACTGAAGCTTTCTTT. Translation: CASSVGRNTEAFF. The chain joins TRBV18 to TRBJ1-1, with D uncertain. Germline V gene lookup returns CDR1 KGHSH and CDR2 LQKENI. The CDR3 spans 13 residues. Trimming shortened V by 5 bases and J by 1 base, and 8 bases separated the two germline ends.

This clone was counted only a few times. The chain joins TRBV24-1 to TRBJ1-2, with 10 bases identical to TRBD1. Unmatched junction bases numbered 1, after V lost 3 bases and J lost 7 bases. CDR3 length: 13 amino acids. CDR1 is KGHDR, CDR2 SFDVKD, per germline. CDR3: CATSDGTGVGYTF. The CDR3 DNA reads TGTGCCACCAGTGATGGGACAGGGGTTGGCTACACCTTC.

The chain carries TRBV3-1 (or the pseudogene TRBV3-2) and TRBJ2-3; 7 bases are shared with TRBD2. The CDR3 has 17 amino acids. Germline V CDR1 and CDR2: LGHDT, YNNKEL (reference sequence). V was clipped by 4 bases and J by 3 bases; unmatched bases: 13. The CDR3 bases are TGTGCCAGCAGCCTTACGGCCCCACCTAGCGGTACAGATACGCAGTATTTT. This translates into CASSLTAPPSGTDTQYF.

The table lists this clone with a count of one. The chain is built from TRBV6-5 and TRBJ2-4; D ambiguous. V was cut by 0 bases and J by 3 bases, with 0 bases left in between. The CDR3 runs to 12 residues. Germline lookup yields CDR1 MNHEY and CDR2 SVGAGI. CDR3 sequence reads: CASSYSKNIQYF. CDR3 coding DNA: TGTGCCAGCAGTTACTCCAAAAACATTCAGTACTTC.

J is TRBJ1-4 and V is TRBV5-6; tentatively, D is TRBD1 (6 bases). The V end was cut by 3 bases, the J end by 4 bases, with 16 bases between. The germline V gene encodes CDR1 SGHDT and CDR2 YYEEEE. This CDR3 region has 16 residues. Here the CDR3 reads CASSYRKGDYNEKLFF. CDR3 coding DNA: TGTGCCAGCAGCTACCGAAAGGGGGATTATAATGAAAAACTGTTTTTT. The whole variable domain, filled in from reference TRBV5-6 and TRBJ1-4, reads DAGVTQSPTHLIKTRGQQVTLRCSPKSGHDTVSWYQQALGQGPQFIFQYYEEEERQRGNFPDRFSGHQFPNYSSELNVNALLLGDSALYLCASSYRKGDYNEKLFFGSGTQLSVL.

This clone has just a few counts. This chain connects TRBV5-4 to TRBJ2-5; TRBD1 matches 7 bases. The V and J ends lost 1 base and 0 bases, in that order; junction bases with no gene match: 3. The CDR3 spans 15 residues. Per germline, CDR1 SGHNT and CDR2 YYREEE (reference sequence). CDR3 sequence reads: CASSLKGQYQETQYF. CDR3 DNA: TGTGCCAGCAGCTTGAAGGGACAGTACCAAGAGACCCAGTACTTC. Full variable domain (rest looked up from reference TRBV5-4 and TRBJ2-5): ETGVTQSPTHLIKTRGQQVTLRCSSQSGHNTVSWYQQALGQGPQFIFQYYREEENGRGNFPPRFSGLQFPNYSSELNVNALELDDSALYLCASSLKGQYQETQYFGPGTRLLVL.

This chain links TRBV5-6 with TRBJ1-5; tentatively, D is TRBD1 (5 bases). Trimming took off 4 bases at V and 6 bases at J, with 20 bases between the two ends. Germline lookup yields CDR1 SGHDT and CDR2 YYEEEE. CDR3 size: 16 residues. The CDR3 DNA reads as TGTGCCAGCAGCCGATTTTCGGGGCTAGGTGGTCAGCCCCAGCATTTT. The encoded protein is CASSRFSGLGGQPQHF.

DNA for the CDR3: TGTGCCAGCAGCCTGGCCGGGACTAGCGGAACAGATACGCAGTATTTT. It translates to CASSLAGTSGTDTQYF. This chain links TRBV3-1 (or the pseudogene TRBV3-2) with TRBJ2-3; 11 bases map to TRBD2. Germline V CDR1 and CDR2: LGHDT, YNNKEL (reference sequence). After removal of 4 bases from V and 3 bases from J, the junction contained 6 bases not matched to a gene. This CDR3 has 16 amino acids.

The rearrangement joins TRBV4-1 to TRBJ1-3; TRBD1 matches 7 bases. CDR1 is MGHRA and CDR2 is YSYEKL in the germline V gene. V lost 1 base, J lost 3 bases, and 3 bases stayed unmatched. CDR3 length equals 15 residues. The CDR3 here is CASSQGDRDGNTIYF. In DNA form, the CDR3 reads TGCGCCAGCAGCCAAGGGGACAGAGATGGAAACACCATATATTTT.

The sample holds a few counts of this clone. The CDR3 loop is CASSLENPGLGEQYF. The DNA for the CDR3 is TGCGCCAGCAGCTTGGAAAACCCGGGACTAGGCGAGCAGTACTTC. J is TRBJ2-7 and V is TRBV5-1; 8 positions match TRBD2. From germline, CDR1 is SGHRS and CDR2 YFSETQ. V trimming: 0 bases; J trimming: 6 bases; junction bases outside the gene matches: 8. The CDR3 is 15 amino acids. The variable domain in full, with the rest retrieved from reference TRBV5-1 and TRBJ2-7, is KAGVTQTPRYLIKTRGQQVTLSCSPISGHRSVSWYQQTPGQGLQFLFEYFSETQRNKGNFPGRFSGRQFSNSRSEMNVSTLELGDSALYLCASSLENPGLGEQYFGPGTRLTVT.

The gene calls are TRBV29-1 and TRBJ2-7, with 7 bases that match TRBD1. Germline assignment: CDR1 SQVTM and CDR2 ANQGSEA. Germline trimming cut 4 bases from V and 2 bases from J; bases unmatched to any gene: 2. The CDR3 spans 12 residues. As DNA, the CDR3 is TGCAGCGTTGGGCAGGGGGCCTACGAGCAGTACTTC. It translates to CSVGQGAYEQYF.

The chain links TRBV7-2 to TRBJ1-1; D is unresolved. Trimming removed 0 bases from V and 6 bases from J, with 11 bases in between. This CDR3 region has 14 residues. CDR1 and CDR2 (germline): SGHTA, FQGNSA. Written as DNA, the CDR3 is TGTGCCAGCAGCTTAGCTCGTCGCGGGTCTGAAGCTTTCTTT. Protein sequence: CASSLARRGSEAFF.

In this sample, this clone turned up a few times. The chain is built from TRBV5-1 and TRBJ1-1, with D possibly matching TRBD1 (6 bases). Germline CDR1 and CDR2: SGHRS and YFSETQ. The CDR3 has 13 amino acids. The V end was cut by 0 bases, the J end by 3 bases, with 6 bases between. As DNA, the CDR3 is TGCGCCAGCAGCTTGGACAGGGACACTGAAGCTTTCTTT. Translating it yields CASSLDRDTEAFF.

The chain employs TRBV20-1 and TRBJ1-2, with D perhaps TRBD1 (6 bases). The CDR3 consists of 14 residues. V was clipped by 6 bases and J by 1 base, with 15 bases between them. From germline, CDR1 is DFQATT and CDR2 SNEGSKA (reference sequence). As DNA, the CDR3 is TGCAGTGCCAGTCAGGGGTTGGATAACTATGGCTACACCTTC. It is translated as CSASQGLDNYGYTF.

The chain employs TRBV10-3 and TRBJ1-1; D is unclear. Trimming took off 3 bases at V and 5 bases at J, with 10 bases between the two ends. The CDR3 length is 13 residues. Germline V gives CDR1 ENHRY, CDR2 SYGVKD. The CDR3 is CAISDLLETEAFF. As DNA, the CDR3 is TGTGCCATCAGTGACTTGCTGGAAACTGAAGCTTTCTTT.

This sequence joins TRBV6-2 or TRBV6-3 and TRBJ2-1; D is unresolved. The CDR3 is 16 residues long. The V end lost 0 bases, the J end lost 3 bases, and 12 bases lay between the germline ends. Germline lookup yields CDR1 MNHEY and CDR2 SVGEGT. The chain's CDR3 is CASSYSGQNLYNEQFF. As DNA, the CDR3 is TGTGCCAGCAGTTACTCGGGTCAAAACCTCTACAATGAGCAGTTCTTC.

The chain is built from TRBV29-1 and TRBJ2-1; 9 positions agree with TRBD2. The V gene end was trimmed by 6 bases and the J gene end by 5 bases; junction bases not matched to a gene: 14. The CDR3 length is 16 residues. CDR1 is SQVTM and CDR2 is ANQGSEA in the germline V gene. CDR3 sequence (DNA): TGCAGCGTCGAGAATCTGGAGCGGGAGGCACACAATGAGCAGTTCTTC. Amino acids: CSVENLEREAHNEQFF.

The gene calls are TRBV12-5 and TRBJ1-6; D is unresolved. The germline V gene has CDR1 LGHNT and CDR2 FRNRAP. The CDR3 contains 13 residues. The V end was cut by 1 base, the J end by 7 bases, with 5 bases between. The CDR3 DNA reads TGTGCTAGTGGTTTGGATAAGAATTCACCCCTCCACTTT. Its protein is CASGLDKNSPLHF. The whole variable domain, remainder taken from reference TRBV12-5 and TRBJ1-6, is DARVTQTPRHKVTEMGQEVTMRCQPILGHNTVFWYRQTMMQGLELLAYFRNRAPLDDSGMPKDRFSAEMPDATLATLKIQPSEPRDSAVYFCASGLDKNSPLHFGNGTRLTVT.

V gene TRBV12-3 or TRBV12-4 combines with J gene TRBJ2-7; D unclear. Trimming cost V 4 bases and J 2 bases, with 3 bases left between them. This CDR3 spans 11 amino acids. The CDR3 sequence is CASSSTYEQYF. The DNA of the CDR3 is TGTGCCAGCAGTTCCACCTACGAGCAGTACTTC.

The chain is built from TRBV7-2 and TRBJ2-5, with TRBD2 matching 8 bases. With V trimmed by 0 bases and J by 1 base, 13 bases remained unmatched. CDR1 is SGHTA and CDR2 is FQGNSA in the germline V gene. There are 19 residues in the CDR3. Here the CDR3 reads CASSLASPSAGGGQETQYF. The DNA for the CDR3 is TGTGCCAGCAGCTTAGCCTCGCCCTCGGCGGGAGGAGGCCAAGAGACCCAGTACTTC.

This chain links TRBV5-4 with TRBJ2-5, with D possibly matching TRBD1 (6 bases). The CDR3 extends over 15 amino acids. Trimming cost V 4 bases and J 0 bases, with 13 bases left between them. In germline, CDR1 is SGHNT, CDR2 YYREEE (reference sequence). This chain's CDR3 is CASSPRGGYQETQYF. In nucleotides, the CDR3 is TGTGCCAGCAGCCCCAGGGGTGGGTACCAAGAGACCCAGTACTTC. Full variable domain (outside the CDR3, taken from reference TRBV5-4 and TRBJ2-5): ETGVTQSPTHLIKTRGQQVTLRCSSQSGHNTVSWYQQALGQGPQFIFQYYREEENGRGNFPPRFSGLQFPNYSSELNVNALELDDSALYLCASSPRGGYQETQYFGPGTRLLVL.

The CDR3 region is CASSYTGRVGELFF. CDR3 in DNA: TGTGCCAGCAGTTACACAGGGCGCGTCGGGGAGCTGTTTTTT. The chain uses TRBV6-2 or TRBV6-3 and TRBJ2-2; TRBD1 is a possible D gene (6 bases). Trimming removed 2 bases at V and 7 bases at J, with 11 bases between. The CDR3 spans 14 residues. From germline, CDR1 is MNHEY and CDR2 SVGEGT.

On this clone itself: Other nucleotide sequences from this sample produce the same CDR3. Here the CDR3 DNA reads TGCGCCAGCAGCCAAGATGGTGGCAGGGGGCGGAATCAGCCCCAGCATTTT. Its protein is CASSQDGGRGRNQPQHF. The chain has TRBV4-1 and TRBJ1-5; 8 bases map to TRBD1. This CDR3 spans 17 amino acids. The V and J ends lost 0 bases and 4 bases, in that order; junction bases with no gene match: 8. The V gene's germline CDR1 is MGHRA and CDR2 YSYEKL.

The gene calls are TRBV30 and TRBJ2-3, with D perhaps TRBD2 (6 bases). Between the trimmed V and J ends, which lost 5 bases and 4 bases, there was a span of 16 bases. CDR3 length equals 14 residues. Germline loops: CDR1 GTSNPN, CDR2 SVGIG (reference sequence). The CDR3 is CAWGSGVQPDTQYF. Written as DNA, the CDR3 is TGTGCCTGGGGGTCGGGGGTCCAACCAGATACGCAGTATTTT.